Listed here are 14 T cell receptor beta chains from one sample, sequenced in a study of cytomegalovirus exposure and HLA in healthy donors (dated by TCRdb to between 2016 and 2019). The receptor library was made with the immunoSEQ multiplex PCR assay. For the multiplex PCR, a mixture combining 60 forward primers for TCR Vbeta segments and 13 reverse primers for TCR Jbeta segments was used. This is the immuneACCESS table as TCRdb keeps it, with only in-frame sequences that have V and J called. A part of the clones is gone; compared with another copy, unresolved V genes explain less than half, and the rest is unexplained. For this sample the table gives about 230,000 clones, of which approximately 85% were detected only once. The biggest ten clones account for 0.2% to 0.3% of the sample. The sample comprised PBMCs. The receptors shown here come from a girl aged 2 to 10 in good health and CMV-seronegative.

The J gene is TRBJ1-2, the V gene TRBV7-9; D not resolved. With 1 base removed from V and 0 bases from J, the gap between germline ends came to 6 bases. The CDR3 covers 14 residues. The germline CDR1 and CDR2 sequences are SEHNR and FQNEAQ (reference sequence). CDR3 sequence reads: CASSLDGANYGYTF. The CDR3 coding sequence is TGTGCCAGCAGCTTAGATGGAGCTAACTATGGCTACACCTTC.

The V and J genes are TRBV29-1 and TRBJ1-2; 7 positions agree with TRBD1. The CDR3 is 14 amino acids. V shed 8 bases and J 1 base; nucleotides not matched to a gene: 10. Germline V CDR1 and CDR2: SQVTM, ANQGSEA. The CDR3 region is CSYLDRHINYGYTF. The CDR3 nucleotides read TGCAGCTATCTGGACAGGCATATTAACTATGGCTACACCTTC.

V gene TRBV27 combines with J gene TRBJ1-6, with TRBD1 matching over 8 bases. The CDR3 consists of 17 residues. The germline gives CDR1 MNHEY, CDR2 SMNVEV (reference sequence). V lost 5 bases and J lost 0; bases outside the gene matches: 6. Written as DNA, the CDR3 is TGTGCCAGCAGTAAGGCGGACAGGGTCTCCTATAATTCACCCCTCCACTTT. Its protein product is CASSKADRVSYNSPLHF.

The rearrangement links TRBV15 to TRBJ2-3; 8 bases map to TRBD1. With V trimmed by 2 bases and J by 0 bases, 16 bases remained unmatched. The CDR3 has 20 amino acids. Germline values: CDR1 LNHNV, CDR2 YYDKDF (reference sequence). The CDR3 is CATSRRQGMVAGTSTDTQYF. The CDR3 DNA sequence: TGTGCCACCAGCAGACGACAGGGGATGGTAGCCGGCACTAGCACAGATACGCAGTATTTT. The full variable domain, its missing parts supplied by reference TRBV15 and TRBJ2-3, is DAMVIQNPRYQVTQFGKPVTLSCSQTLNHNVMYWYQQKSSQAPKLLFHYYDKDFNNEADTPDNFQSRRPNTSFCFLDIRSPGLGDTAMYLCATSRRQGMVAGTSTDTQYFGPGTRLTVL.

V is TRBV4-1 and J is TRBJ2-5, with TRBD1 matching over 7 bases. V lost 0 bases and J lost 4; bases outside the gene matches: 5. The CDR3 sequence is 15 residues long. Germline-derived CDR1 and CDR2 are MGHRA and YSYEKL. The DNA of the CDR3 is TGCGCCAGCAGCCAAGAAACGAGGGGGCGAGAGACCCAGTACTTC. Protein product: CASSQETRGRETQYF.

This sequence joins TRBV6-1 and TRBJ2-1, with TRBD2 matching 11 bases. V shed 7 bases, J shed 12 bases, and the junction held 8 bases outside the gene matches. This CDR3 has 13 amino acids. Per germline, CDR1 MNHNS and CDR2 SASEGT. The chain's CDR3 is CASISGGARRQFF. The CDR3, as DNA: TGTGCCAGCATTAGCGGGGGGGCTCGTCGGCAGTTCTTC.

The gene calls are TRBV21-1 and TRBJ1-5; the tabulated D call, TRBD1, remains unverified against the DNA. TRBV21-1 is a pseudogene. This CDR3 has 16 amino acids. For the CDR3, the DNA is TGTGCCAGCAGCAAAGGAAAGACAGGGCGCAATCAGCCCCAGCATTTT. It translates to CASSKGKTGRNQPQHF.

Notes on this clone: The junction departs from germline at one end; a sequencing error may be responsible. The chain combines TRBV7-9 with TRBJ1-1; perhaps TRBD1 as D (5 bases). The CDR3 has 16 residues. CDR1 is SEHNR, CDR2 FQNEAQ, per germline (reference sequence). In DNA form, the CDR3 reads TGTTCCAGCAGCCCGCCAGTGGAGGGGAAGAGGACTGAAGCTTTCTTT. Translated, it gives CSSSPPVEGKRTEAFF. The entire variable domain, with the rest obtained from reference TRBV7-9 and TRBJ1-1, is as follows: DTGVSQNPRHKITKRGQNVTFRCDPISEHNRLYWYRQTLGQGPEFLTYFQNEAQLEKSRLLSDRFSAERPKGSFSTLEIQRTEQGDSAMYLCSSSPPVEGKRTEAFFGQGTRLTVV.

V is TRBV6-1 and J is TRBJ2-7, with TRBD2 identical over 10 bases. The germline gives CDR1 MNHNS, CDR2 SASEGT. The CDR3 is made up of 15 amino acids. Losses at the gene ends were 7 bases for V and 0 bases for J; bases not matched to a gene: 6. The CDR3 DNA sequence: TGTGCCAGCATCCGGACTAGCGGATACTCCTACGAGCAGTACTTC. The encoded protein is CASIRTSGYSYEQYF.

The V and J genes are TRBV7-9 and TRBJ2-7; 7 bases are shared with TRBD1. In germline, CDR1 is SEHNR, CDR2 FQNEAQ (reference sequence). The CDR3 loop spans 18 amino acids. With 1 base clipped from V and 0 bases from J, the junction kept 12 bases outside the gene matches. The CDR3 reads CASSLGWSTRDSSYEQYF. The CDR3 bases are TGTGCCAGCAGCTTAGGTTGGAGTACTCGGGACAGCTCCTACGAGCAGTACTTC.

The chain recombines TRBV7-9 with TRBJ2-3, with 14 bases lining up with TRBD2. V dropped 5 bases and J dropped 12; count of bases not matched to a gene: 13. The CDR3 length is 16 residues. CDR1 is SEHNR and CDR2 is FQNEAQ in the germline V gene (reference sequence). Here the CDR3 DNA reads TGTGCCAGCAGCAAGAAACCGGGACTAGCGGGAGTGCCACAGTATTTT. Amino acid sequence: CASSKKPGLAGVPQYF.

The chain couples TRBV4-1 to TRBJ2-3, with 11 bases fitting TRBD2. This CDR3 comprises 18 residues. V shed 3 bases and J 0 bases; nucleotides not matched to a gene: 8. Germline V gene sequence: CDR1 MGHRA, CDR2 YSYEKL. The CDR3 sequence is CASSHKLAGGPSTDTQYF. The CDR3 coding sequence is TGCGCCAGCAGCCATAAGTTAGCGGGGGGGCCGAGCACAGATACGCAGTATTTT.

CDR3 loop: CASSTGTANTGELFF. CDR3 sequence (DNA): TGTGCCAGCAGCACCGGGACAGCGAACACCGGGGAGCTGTTTTTT. The chain is built from TRBV7-7 and TRBJ2-2; 7 bases line up with TRBD1. The CDR3 has 15 residues. The junction had 3 bases not matched to a gene; V was cut back by 5 bases and J by 0 bases. Per germline, CDR1 SSHAT and CDR2 FNYEAQ (reference sequence).

The gene calls are TRBV10-2 and TRBJ2-2; 10 nucleotides align to TRBD1. This CDR3 comprises 14 residues. The germline CDR1 and CDR2 sequences are WSHSY and SAAADI. With 6 bases clipped from V and 5 bases from J, the junction kept 3 bases outside the gene matches. The CDR3 DNA follows: TGCGCCAGCAGAGGACAGGGGGGGACCGGGGAGCTGTTTTTT. Translating it yields CASRGQGGTGELFF.